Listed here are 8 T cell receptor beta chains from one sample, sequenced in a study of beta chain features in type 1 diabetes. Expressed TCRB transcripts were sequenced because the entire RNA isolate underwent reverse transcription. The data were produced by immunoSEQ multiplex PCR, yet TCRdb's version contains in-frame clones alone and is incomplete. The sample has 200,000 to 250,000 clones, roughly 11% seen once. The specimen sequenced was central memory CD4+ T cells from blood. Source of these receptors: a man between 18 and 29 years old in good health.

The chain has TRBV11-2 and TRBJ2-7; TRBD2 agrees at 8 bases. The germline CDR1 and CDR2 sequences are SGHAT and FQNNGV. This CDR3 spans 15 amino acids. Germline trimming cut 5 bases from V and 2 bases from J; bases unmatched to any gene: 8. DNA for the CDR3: TGTGCCAGCAGCCGCGGGCTAGCGGGTACCTACGAGCAGTACTTC. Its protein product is CASSRGLAGTYEQYF. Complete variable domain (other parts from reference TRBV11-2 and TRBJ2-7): EAGVAQSPRYKIIEKRQSVAFWCNPISGHATLYWYQQILGQGPKLLIQFQNNGVVDDSQLPKDRFSAERLKGVDSTLKIQPAKLEDSAVYLCASSRGLAGTYEQYFGPGTRLTVT.

The CDR3 sequence: CASSQDLSFSYEQYF. Here the CDR3 DNA reads TGCGCCAGCAGCCAAGATTTGTCGTTCTCCTACGAGCAGTACTTC. The chain uses TRBV4-1 and TRBJ2-7; D unclear. V gave up 0 bases and J gave up 0 bases, with 9 bases separating them. This CDR3 is 15 amino acids long. Looked up from germline, CDR1 is MGHRA and CDR2 is YSYEKL.

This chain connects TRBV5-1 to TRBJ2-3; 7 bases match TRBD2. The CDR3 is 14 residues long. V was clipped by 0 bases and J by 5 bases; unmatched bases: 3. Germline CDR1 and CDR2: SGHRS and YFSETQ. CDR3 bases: TGCGCCAGCAGCTTGGGGACTAGGGGAGATACGCAGTATTTT. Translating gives CASSLGTRGDTQYF. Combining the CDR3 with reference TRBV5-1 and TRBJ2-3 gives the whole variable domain KAGVTQTPRYLIKTRGQQVTLSCSPISGHRSVSWYQQTPGQGLQFLFEYFSETQRNKGNFPGRFSGRQFSNSRSEMNVSTLELGDSALYLCASSLGTRGDTQYFGPGTRLTVL.

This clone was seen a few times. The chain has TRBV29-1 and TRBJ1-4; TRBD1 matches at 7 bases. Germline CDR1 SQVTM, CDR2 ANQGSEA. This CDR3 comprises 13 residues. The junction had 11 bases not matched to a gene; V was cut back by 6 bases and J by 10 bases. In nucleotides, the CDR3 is TGCAGCGTGGTTCACGACAGGGAAGGAAAACTGTTTTTT. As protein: CSVVHDREGKLFF.

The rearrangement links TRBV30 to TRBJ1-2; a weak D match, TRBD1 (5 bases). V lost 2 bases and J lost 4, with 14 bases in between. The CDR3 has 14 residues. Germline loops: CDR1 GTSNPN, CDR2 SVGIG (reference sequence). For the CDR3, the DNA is TGTGCCTGGAGTAAAGGGGCCGGCGGCTATGGCTACACCTTC. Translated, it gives CAWSKGAGGYGYTF.

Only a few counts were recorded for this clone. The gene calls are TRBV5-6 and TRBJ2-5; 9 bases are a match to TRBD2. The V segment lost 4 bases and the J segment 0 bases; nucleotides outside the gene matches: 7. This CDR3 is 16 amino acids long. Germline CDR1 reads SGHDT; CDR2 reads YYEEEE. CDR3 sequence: CASSQNSGSYQETQYF. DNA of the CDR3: TGTGCCAGCAGCCAAAATAGCGGGAGCTACCAAGAGACCCAGTACTTC. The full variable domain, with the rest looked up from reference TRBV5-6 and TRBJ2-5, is DAGVTQSPTHLIKTRGQQVTLRCSPKSGHDTVSWYQQALGQGPQFIFQYYEEEERQRGNFPDRFSGHQFPNYSSELNVNALLLGDSALYLCASSQNSGSYQETQYFGPGTRLLVL.

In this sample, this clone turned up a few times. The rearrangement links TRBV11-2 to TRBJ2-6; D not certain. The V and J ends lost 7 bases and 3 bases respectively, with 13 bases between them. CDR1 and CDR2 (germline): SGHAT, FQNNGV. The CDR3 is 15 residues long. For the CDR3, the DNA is TGTGCCAGCACTGGGCTTACCGATGGGGCCAACGTCCTGACTTTC. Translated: CASTGLTDGANVLTF.

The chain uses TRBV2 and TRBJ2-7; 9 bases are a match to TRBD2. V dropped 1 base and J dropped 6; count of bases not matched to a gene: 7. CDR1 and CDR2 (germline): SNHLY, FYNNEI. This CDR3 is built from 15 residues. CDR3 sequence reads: CASSEGIAGATEQYF. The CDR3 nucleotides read TGTGCCAGCAGTGAAGGTATAGCGGGAGCGACCGAGCAGTACTTC.